This TCR beta chain was profiled in a study of blood T cell repertoires in COVID-19. Study details: The cDNA or gDNA used as material had been derived from T cells, B-cell-depleted T cells, or PBMCs.

Authors' methods: Amplified reference gene primers provided the basis for estimating nucleated cell counts. Method: immunoSEQ multiplex PCR; TCRdb's copy keeps in-frame clones and lacks some. V, J and clone size derive from that table, while D and trimming were established from the DNA sequence. The data contain over 200,000 clones, over 80% of them singletons. V dropped 0 bases and J dropped 5 bases, with 15 bases sitting between them. Germline CDR1 reads LNHDA; CDR2 reads SQIVND (reference sequence). CDR3 length: 16 amino acids. Cohort assignment relied on participant-reported clinical history. The sample taken for sequencing was PBMCs or T cells enriched from blood (not recorded which). The sequence was obtained from a human donor in a cohort exposed to, infected with or recovered from COVID-19 (not recorded which). The donor label of this sample is uncertain. V is TRBV19 and J is TRBJ2-3; the D gene is possibly TRBD1 (6 bases). This chain's CDR3 is CASSIETPPQGDTQYF. CDR3 nucleotides: TGTGCCAGTAGTATAGAGACCCCCCCACAGGGAGATACGCAGTATTTT.